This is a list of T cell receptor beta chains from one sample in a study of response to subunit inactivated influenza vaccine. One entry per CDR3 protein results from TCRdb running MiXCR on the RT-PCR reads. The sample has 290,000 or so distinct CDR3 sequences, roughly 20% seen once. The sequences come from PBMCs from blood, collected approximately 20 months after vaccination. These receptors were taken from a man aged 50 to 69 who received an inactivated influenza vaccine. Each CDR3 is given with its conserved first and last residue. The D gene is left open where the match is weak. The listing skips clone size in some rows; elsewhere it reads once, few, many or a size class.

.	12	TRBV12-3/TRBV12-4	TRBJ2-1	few	CASRPTGVEQFF	TGTGCCAGCAGACCGACGGGGGTTGAGCAGTTCTTC
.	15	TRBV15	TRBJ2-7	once	CATSRGPADTYEQYF	TGTGCCACCAGCAGAGGACCTGCCGATACCTACGAGCAGTACTTC
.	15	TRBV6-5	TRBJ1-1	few	CASSYSVGSNTEAFF	TGTGCCAGCAGTTACTCGGTGGGATCGAACACTGAAGCTTTCTTT
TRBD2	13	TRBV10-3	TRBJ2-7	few	CATLTSGAYEQYF	TGTGCCACCTTGACTAGCGGAGCCTACGAGCAGTACTTC
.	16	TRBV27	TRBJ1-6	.	CASSFVATSYNSPLHF	TGTGCCAGCAGTTTTGTTGCAACCTCCTATAATTCACCCCTCCACTTT
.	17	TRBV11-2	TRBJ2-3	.	CASSLNSGPWHQDTQYF	TGTGCCAGCAGCTTAAACTCAGGGCCCTGGCACCAAGATACGCAGTATTTT
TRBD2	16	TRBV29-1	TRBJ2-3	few	CSVLRGLAASTDTQYF	TGCAGCGTACTCCGTGGACTAGCGGCTAGCACAGATACGCAGTATTTT
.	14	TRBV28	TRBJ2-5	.	CASSLPQEQETQYF	TGTGCCAGCAGTTTGCCACAGGAACAAGAGACCCAGTACTTC
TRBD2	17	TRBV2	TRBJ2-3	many	CASRRLAGMGSTDTQYF	TGTGCCAGCAGAAGACTAGCGGGAATGGGGAGCACAGATACGCAGTATTTT
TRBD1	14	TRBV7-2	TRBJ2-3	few	CASEDRTSTDTQYF	TGTGCCAGTGAGGACAGGACTAGCACAGATACGCAGTATTTT
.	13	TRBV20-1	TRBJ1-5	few	CSASWRENQPQHF	TGCAGTGCTAGCTGGCGCGAGAATCAGCCCCAGCATTTT
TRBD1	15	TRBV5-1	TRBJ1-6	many	CASSLSGTGVSPLHF	TGCGCCAGCAGCTTATCCGGGACAGGGGTCTCACCCCTCCACTTT
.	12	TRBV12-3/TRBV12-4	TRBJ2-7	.	CASTQMNYEQYF	TGTGCCAGCACACAAATGAACTACGAGCAGTACTTC
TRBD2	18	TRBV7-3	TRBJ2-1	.	CASSLMGRTSLSYNEQFF	TGTGCCAGCAGCTTAATGGGAAGGACTAGCCTCTCCTACAATGAGCAGTTCTTC
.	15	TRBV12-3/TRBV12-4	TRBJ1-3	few	CASSFVGLIGNTIYF	TGTGCCAGCAGTTTTGTGGGTTTGATCGGAAACACCATATATTTT
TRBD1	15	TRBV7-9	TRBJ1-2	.	CASRPPTDRGRGYTF	TGTGCCAGCAGGCCTCCCACGGACAGGGGGCGCGGCTACACCTTC
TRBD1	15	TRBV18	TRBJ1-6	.	CASSEGATGNSPLHF	TGTGCCAGCTCAGAGGGGGCAACGGGAAATTCACCCCTCCACTTT
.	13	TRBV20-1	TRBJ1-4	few	CSAWTGVGEKLFF	TGCAGTGCCTGGACTGGTGTGGGTGAAAAACTGTTTTTT
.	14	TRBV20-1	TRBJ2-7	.	CSAGTSSRSYEQYF	TGCAGTGCTGGTACTAGCTCCCGTTCCTACGAGCAGTACTTC
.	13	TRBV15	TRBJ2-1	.	CATSRAPNNEQFF	TGTGCCACCAGCAGAGCCCCTAACAATGAGCAGTTCTTC
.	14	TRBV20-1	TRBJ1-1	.	CSAQSREARTEAFF	TGCAGTGCTCAGTCCAGGGAGGCGAGGACTGAAGCTTTCTTT
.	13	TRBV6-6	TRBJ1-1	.	CASSRASSTEAFF	TGTGCCAGCAGTCGGGCCTCGAGCACTGAAGCTTTCTTT
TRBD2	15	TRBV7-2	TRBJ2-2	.	CASSNAGGGTGELFF	TGTGCCAGCAGCAACGCGGGGGGGGGCACCGGGGAGCTGTTTTTT
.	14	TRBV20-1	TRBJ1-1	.	CSARDLGLHAEAFF	TGCAGTGCTAGAGATCTGGGTCTACACGCTGAAGCTTTCTTT
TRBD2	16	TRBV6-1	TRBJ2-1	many	CASSRAGGPWYNEQFF	TGTGCCAGCAGCCGAGCGGGGGGGCCATGGTACAATGAGCAGTTCTTC
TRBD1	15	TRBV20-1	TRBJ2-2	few	CSAGDRASNTGELFF	TGCAGTGCTGGGGACAGGGCCTCGAACACCGGGGAGCTGTTTTTT
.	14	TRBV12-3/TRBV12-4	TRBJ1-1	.	CASSLWGQGTEAFF	TGTGCCAGCAGTTTATGGGGGCAAGGCACTGAAGCTTTCTTT
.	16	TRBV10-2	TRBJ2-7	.	CASQTTPGQDPYEQYF	TGCGCCAGCCAGACAACCCCAGGACAAGACCCCTACGAGCAGTACTTC
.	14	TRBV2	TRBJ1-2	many	CASRVLTPGYGYTF	TGTGCCAGCAGAGTACTGACGCCGGGCTATGGCTACACCTTC
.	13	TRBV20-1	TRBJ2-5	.	CSARWGAGETQYF	TGCAGTGCTAGGTGGGGGGCCGGAGAGACCCAGTACTTC
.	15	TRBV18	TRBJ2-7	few	CASSEGTSSSYEQYF	TGTGCCAGCTCAGAAGGGACATCGAGCTCCTACGAGCAGTACTTC
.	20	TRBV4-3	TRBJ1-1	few	CASSQDLSHYTALVNTEAFF	TGCGCCAGCAGCCAAGACCTCAGCCATTATACGGCCTTGGTGAACACTGAAGCTTTCTTT
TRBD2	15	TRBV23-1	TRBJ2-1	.	CASSHLAGANNEQFF	TGCGCCAGCAGTCACCTAGCGGGAGCGAACAATGAGCAGTTCTTC
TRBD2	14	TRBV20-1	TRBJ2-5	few	CSAIPTAGQETQYF	TGCAGTGCTATCCCAACAGCGGGGCAAGAGACCCAGTACTTC
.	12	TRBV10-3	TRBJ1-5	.	CAISEGNQPQHF	TGTGCCATCAGTGAGGGCAATCAGCCCCAGCATTTT
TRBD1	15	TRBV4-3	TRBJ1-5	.	CASSHSDRGNQPQHF	TGCGCCAGCAGCCACTCGGACAGGGGCAATCAGCCCCAGCATTTT
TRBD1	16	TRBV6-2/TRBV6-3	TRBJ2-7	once	CASSYSHGQVLNRQYF	TGTGCCAGCAGTTACTCGCACGGACAGGTCTTGAATCGGCAGTACTTC
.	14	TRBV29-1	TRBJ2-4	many	CSVVIQGAKNIQYF	TGCAGCGTTGTAATTCAGGGGGCCAAAAACATTCAGTACTTC
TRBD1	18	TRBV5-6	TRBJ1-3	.	CASSPDPTGGMDGNTIYF	TGTGCCAGCAGCCCGGATCCAACAGGGGGAATGGACGGAAACACCATATATTTT
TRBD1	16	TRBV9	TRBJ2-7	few	CASSETLTGGLSEQYF	TGTGCCAGCAGCGAGACCCTAACAGGGGGGTTATCCGAGCAGTACTTC
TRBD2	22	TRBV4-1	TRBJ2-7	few	CASSQKVGTLTSGRRSSYEQYF	TGCGCCAGCAGCCAAAAAGTGGGGACCTTGACTAGCGGGAGACGGAGCTCCTACGAGCAGTACTTC
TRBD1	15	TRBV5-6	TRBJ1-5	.	CASSRGQGPFQPQHF	TGTGCCAGCAGCCGCGGACAGGGTCCCTTTCAGCCCCAGCATTTT
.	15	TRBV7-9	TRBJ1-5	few	CASSRGGRRGQPQHF	TGTGCCAGCAGCCGCGGAGGGCGGCGGGGTCAGCCCCAGCATTTT
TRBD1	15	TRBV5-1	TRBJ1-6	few	CASSPETGYNSPLHF	TGCGCCAGCAGCCCTGAGACAGGGTATAATTCACCCCTCCACTTT
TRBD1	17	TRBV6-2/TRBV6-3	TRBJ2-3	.	CASSYSTSRGPTGAQYF	TGTGCCAGCAGTTATTCGACATCAAGGGGGCCCACCGGTGCGCAGTATTTT